Listed here are 12 T cell receptor beta chains from one sample, sequenced in a study of T cell responses to AZD1222 COVID-19 vaccine. TCRdb's table, derived via immunoSEQ multiplex PCR, lists solely in-frame clones and lacks some. The sample shows approximately 110,000 clones, 88% of them seen only once. Sequencing was performed on peripheral blood, taken on day 0 of AZD1222 vaccination. These receptor sequences come from an adult in good health.

This rearrangement joins TRBV7-8 to TRBJ2-7, with a weak D call TRBD2 (6 bases). V lost 2 bases and J 3 bases, leaving 20 bases between the germline ends. Germline CDR1 reads SGHVS; CDR2 reads FQNEAQ. The CDR3 is made up of 17 amino acids. The CDR3 DNA follows: TGTGCCAGCAGCTTATTTTGGACTACAGCGGCACTCTACGAGCAGTACTTC. Translation gives CASSLFWTTAALYEQYF.

This sequence joins TRBV19 and TRBJ2-1, with 8 bases aligning to TRBD2. This CDR3 spans 17 amino acids. V lost 3 bases to trimming and J lost 5 bases; unmatched junction nucleotides: 12. Germline CDR1 and CDR2: LNHDA and SQIVND (reference sequence). The CDR3 region is CASSMWGREVLHNEQFF. For the CDR3, the DNA is TGTGCCAGTAGTATGTGGGGGCGGGAGGTTCTCCACAATGAGCAGTTCTTC. The full variable domain, rest sourced from reference TRBV19 and TRBJ2-1, is DGGITQSPKYLFRKEGQNVTLSCEQNLNHDAMYWYRQDPGQGLRLIYYSQIVNDFQKGDIAEGYSVSREKKESFPLTVTSAQKNPTAFYLCASSMWGREVLHNEQFFGPGTRLTVL.

The chain is built from TRBV27 and TRBJ2-2, with 7 bases that match TRBD2. V dropped 5 bases and J dropped 6; count of bases not matched to a gene: 9. This CDR3 comprises 15 residues. Per the germline V gene, CDR1 is MNHEY and CDR2 is SMNVEV (reference sequence). The CDR3 protein is CASSKTRLAAGELFF. CDR3 coding DNA: TGTGCCAGCAGTAAGACAAGACTAGCCGCCGGGGAGCTGTTTTTT.

The chain recombines TRBV5-8 with TRBJ1-4, with 8 bases aligning to TRBD1. The CDR3 loop spans 14 amino acids. Germline V gives CDR1 SGHTS, CDR2 YDEGEE. After removal of 4 bases from V and 3 bases from J, the junction contained 2 bases not matched to a gene. CDR3 region: CASSPDRANEKLFF. CDR3 nucleotide sequence: TGTGCCAGCAGCCCGGACAGGGCTAATGAAAAACTGTTTTTT.

The chain couples TRBV9 to TRBJ2-7; 11 nucleotides line up with TRBD2. V dropped 4 bases and J dropped 1; count of bases not matched to a gene: 19. Looked up from germline, CDR1 is SGDLS and CDR2 is YYNGEE. CDR3 length equals 20 residues. The CDR3 reads CASSLGLAGGVLQDSYEQYF. The CDR3 nucleotides read TGTGCCAGCAGCCTTGGGCTAGCGGGAGGAGTACTCCAGGATTCCTACGAGCAGTACTTC.

This chain joins TRBV5-1 and TRBJ2-2, with unresolved D. V dropped 2 bases and J dropped 4 bases, with 6 bases sitting between them. The CDR3 runs 13 residues. The germline V gene encodes CDR1 SGHRS and CDR2 YFSETQ. The CDR3 loop is CASSFETTGELFF. CDR3 coding DNA: TGCGCCAGCAGCTTCGAGACCACCGGGGAGCTGTTTTTT.

The chain couples TRBV19 to TRBJ1-2, with 8 bases identical to TRBD1. The germline gives CDR1 LNHDA, CDR2 SQIVND (reference sequence). The junction had 9 bases not matched to a gene; V was cut back by 7 bases and J by 5 bases. The CDR3 is 14 residues long. For the CDR3, the DNA is TGTGCCAGTAACCTGGGTCAGGGGGCGTATGGCTACACCTTC. Its translation: CASNLGQGAYGYTF.

This clone was observed a single time. The V and J genes are TRBV7-8 and TRBJ2-7, with D perhaps matching TRBD2 (5 bases). Germline CDR1 reads SGHVS; CDR2 reads FQNEAQ. The CDR3 loop spans 15 amino acids. Trimming shortened V by 0 bases and J by 3 bases, and 12 bases separated the two germline ends. The CDR3 DNA is TGTGCCAGCAGCTTAGCCCCGGCAGGAGGCTACGAGCAGTACTTC. This codes for CASSLAPAGGYEQYF.

V and J are TRBV19 and TRBJ2-1; 10 positions match TRBD1. The J segment lost 4 bases and the V segment lost 4 bases, leaving 7 bases of the junction unmatched. This CDR3 comprises 16 residues. CDR1 and CDR2 (germline): LNHDA, SQIVND (reference sequence). The CDR3 DNA is TGTGCCAGTAGTAGAGGGGGGACAGGGGTGTACAATGAGCAGTTCTTC. Its translation is CASSRGGTGVYNEQFF.

The chain combines TRBV28 with TRBJ1-4; a weak D match, TRBD1 (6 bases). V was shortened by 3 bases and J by 1 base, with 12 bases between the two germline ends. Germline CDR1 reads MDHEN; CDR2 reads SYDVKM. This CDR3 is built from 16 residues. The CDR3 DNA is TGTGCCAGCAGTTTTCAAGGGGGAGGAACTAATGAAAAACTGTTTTTT. Its protein product is CASSFQGGGTNEKLFF.

This rearrangement joins TRBV6-5 to TRBJ2-7; 10 bases are shared with TRBD1. The J segment lost 3 bases and the V segment lost 8 bases, leaving 10 bases of the junction unmatched. The CDR3 spans 15 residues. CDR1 is MNHEY, CDR2 SVGAGI, per germline. CDR3 residues: CASRGGQGWSYEQYF. The CDR3 nucleotides read TGTGCCAGCCGAGGGGGACAGGGGTGGAGCTACGAGCAGTACTTC.

The rearrangement uses TRBV5-1 and TRBJ2-1; D unclear. The germline gives CDR1 SGHRS, CDR2 YFSETQ. V gave up 0 bases and J gave up 6 bases, with 7 bases separating them. The CDR3 is 13 amino acids. The CDR3 protein is CASSLALGNEQFF. The DNA for the CDR3 is TGCGCCAGCAGCTTGGCTTTGGGCAATGAGCAGTTCTTC.